Described below is a single T cell receptor beta chain sequence and its context. In this sample, this clonotype turned up many times. What antigen it recognizes has not been identified. No much larger clonotype is one base removed from it; base qualities were not supplied. At the junction V is shortened by 5 bases and J by 14 bases, with 13 bases in between. There are 12 amino acids in the CDR3, from cysteine to phenylalanine inclusive. Only the CDR3 region is kept as DNA, spanning 36 bases read in frame from base 1. Taken from the germline V gene (reference sequence), the CDR1 and CDR2 loops are SEHNR and FQNEAQ. The sample belongs to a study of T cells in Graves' hyperthyroidism and ophthalmopathy (dated by TCRdb to about 2019). Describing the broader study: To identify TCR V-J signatures that set the groups apart, the researchers used a discovery cohort of more than 95 patients, made up of fewer than 50 with Graves' ophthalmopathy and around 58 with stable Graves' hyperthyroidism. Prospective prediction of ophthalmopathy was tested in an independent validation cohort of approximately 19 hyperthyroidism patients and some 17 patients who later progressed to ophthalmopathy. The roughly 100 discovery patients were randomly divided into training and test sets at a 7:3 ratio. In addition, the study compared T-cell repertoires in thyroid tissue and in blood from five to seven Graves' hyperthyroidism patients. After blood sampling, hyperthyroidism patients were treated with methimazole at a starting dose of 30 mg daily, and ophthalmopathy patients were treated with high-dose intravenous methylprednisolone. The paper describes TCR Vbeta CDR3 sequencing of around 130 peripheral blood samples, made up of some 42 ophthalmopathy patients, roughly 80 hyperthyroidism patients and roughly 17 progressor patients.

Graves' hyperthyroidism was defined as stable when no progression to ophthalmopathy occurred over 18 months of follow-up. Hyperthyroidism patients were newly diagnosed, with disease duration under 2 months, and aged 18 to 65 years. Patients with uncontrolled infections, other autoimmune diseases, pregnancy or lactation were excluded. Diagnoses were based on clinical symptoms, serum thyroxine and TRAb, thyroid ultrasound and orbital computed tomography. Total RNA was extracted using Trizol reagent, and RNA quality was assessed on an Agilent 2100 Bioanalyzer. Study-level results and caveats: Blood samples also contained most of the expanded thyroid clonotypes (frequency above 0.001), which suggests that blood repertoires may reflect thyroid immune responses. A 13 V-J signature model separated ophthalmopathy from stable hyperthyroidism, with just over 85% sensitivity and roughly 81% specificity in cross-validation and 80%/75% in testing. In validation, the model predicted progression to ophthalmopathy a median of about 5.9 months before onset, with about 67% sensitivity and more than 72% specificity. No statistical method was used to set the sample size in advance, and investigators knew the group allocation.

TCR beta CDR3 regions were amplified from RNA transcripts. A first-round RT-PCR of the TCR CDR3 used the HTBI primer set with the Qiagen OneStep RT-PCR kit. Libraries were constructed in a second round of multiplex PCR, after which size selection and purification were performed. Libraries were sequenced paired-end with 100 bp reads on an Illumina HiSeq2000. As for the authors' bioinformatics: SOAPnuke was used to process the raw data, throwing out any read that contained adapters or uncalled bases, had a mean Phred below 15, or lacked an exact constant-primer or identifier match. High-quality paired reads were merged using COPE v1.2.5, and each unique nucleotide sequence was defined as a clonotype. MiTCR v1.1 was used to align the clonotypes against IMGT TRBV, TRBD and TRBJ reference segments. Analysis was restricted to V-J combinations with a frequency above 0.0001, which covered approximately 99% of repertoires. A TCS score was defined as the ratio between F50 (clonal expansion) and ExV (chaos), using BLOSUM62-based TCRdist between CDR3 peptides within each V-J. Welch's t-statistics and random forest reduced approximately 520 V-J features to 13, which were used in a naive Bayes classifier (R e1071). The public reads were reprocessed in TCRdb via fastp at Q25 and MiXCR, keeping in-frame beta chains. Rows with one shared CDR3 protein collapse into an entry with the most common genes and DNA. TCRdb, not the original authors, processed these V and J calls. The sample has around 540,000 distinct CDR3 sequences on record, just over 45% of them singletons. The top ten constitute 8.2% of the sample.

The material sequenced was peripheral blood or thyroid tissue (not recorded which). This receptor was taken from a woman in her late teens or twenties with Graves' hyperthyroidism. Donor details come from another sample of the same person, matched by shared clones. The chain employs TRBV7-9 and TRBJ1-6; the D segment cannot be called with confidence. The CDR3 in this case is CASSPDIHALHF. The DNA sequence is as follows: TGTGCCAGCAGCCCAGACATACATGCCCTCCACTTT. Full variable domain (CDR3 extended with the reference TRBV7-9 and TRBJ1-6 proteins): DTGVSQNPRHKITKRGQNVTFRCDPISEHNRLYWYRQTLGQGPEFLTYFQNEAQLEKSRLLSDRFSAERPKGSFSTLEIQRTEQGDSAMYLCASSPDIHALHFGNGTRLTVT.